The text below deals with one TCR beta chain. These data originate in a study of T cell changes during pregnancy in multiple sclerosis. The CDR3 is made up of 14 amino acids. The V gene lost 1 base and the J gene lost 0 bases, with 6 bases spanning the gap. CDR1 is SNHLY, CDR2 FYNNEI, per germline. TCRdb's table, derived via immunoSEQ multiplex PCR, lists solely in-frame clones and lacks some. This table holds about 120,000 clones, roughly 92% found once. The receptor was isolated from a female donor with multiple sclerosis, enrolled in a pregnancy study. Sample: peripheral blood, taken before pregnancy. The V and J genes are TRBV2 and TRBJ1-2; no definite D call. The CDR3 spells CASSEDRTNYGYTF. In nucleotides, the CDR3 is TGTGCCAGCAGTGAAGACAGAACTAACTATGGCTACACCTTC. The variable domain in full, with the rest retrieved from reference TRBV2 and TRBJ1-2, is EPEVTQTPSHQVTQMGQEVILRCVPISNHLYFYWYRQILGQKVEFLVSFYNNEISEKSEIFDDQFSVERPDGSNFTLKIRSTKLEDSAMYFCASSEDRTNYGYTFGSGTRLTVV.